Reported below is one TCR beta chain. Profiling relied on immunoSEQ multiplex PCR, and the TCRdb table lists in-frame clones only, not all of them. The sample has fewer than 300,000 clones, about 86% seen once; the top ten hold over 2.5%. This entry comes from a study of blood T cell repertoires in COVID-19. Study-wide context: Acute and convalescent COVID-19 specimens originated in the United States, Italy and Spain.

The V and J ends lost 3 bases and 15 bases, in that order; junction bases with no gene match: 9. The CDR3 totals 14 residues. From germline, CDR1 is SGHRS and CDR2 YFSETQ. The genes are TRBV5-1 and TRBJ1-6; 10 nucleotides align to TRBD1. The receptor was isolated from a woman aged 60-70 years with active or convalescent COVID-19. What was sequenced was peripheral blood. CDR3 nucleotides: TGCGCCAGCAGCTACTCCGGGACAGGGGACCTCCTCCACTTT. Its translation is CASSYSGTGDLLHF.